One sample yielded the 3 T cell receptor beta chains listed below, sequenced in a study of shared clonotypes between healthy human individuals. The repertoire was sequenced with immunoSEQ multiplex PCR; TCRdb's copy has only in-frame clones and lacks some. The sample has about 1.5 million clones, 98% seen once; the top ten hold 0.4% to 0.55%. Sequenced material: naive CD4+ T cells sorted from blood. Sample subset: CD45RA+ positively selected. The receptors were gathered from a man aged 25 to 45 in good health.

The chain carries TRBV7-2 and TRBJ1-1; D unclear. The germline V gene encodes CDR1 SGHTA and CDR2 FQGNSA. V was shortened by 2 bases and J by 1 base, with 8 bases between the two germline ends. CDR3 length: 14 amino acids. CDR3 in amino acids: CASSLQVANTEAFF. CDR3 coding DNA: TGTGCCAGCAGCTTACAAGTGGCGAACACTGAAGCTTTCTTT.

This clone was recorded once. This chain joins TRBV6-1 and TRBJ1-4; 9 nucleotides line up with TRBD1. Germline loops: CDR1 MNHNS, CDR2 SASEGT. CDR3 length: 14 residues. V lost 3 bases, J lost 8 bases, and 4 bases stayed unmatched. CDR3 sequence: CASSEDRGWEKLFF. The CDR3 bases are TGTGCCAGCAGTGAGGACAGGGGTTGGGAAAAACTGTTTTTT.

The chain employs TRBV28 and TRBJ1-4; possible D gene TRBD1, 5 bases. CDR3 length: 14 residues. The ends were cut back, 7 bases at V and 8 bases at J, with 17 bases in the middle. Per the germline V gene, CDR1 is MDHEN and CDR2 is SYDVKM. The CDR3 sequence is CASTSPGGEEKLFF. For the CDR3, the DNA is TGTGCCAGCACATCGCCGGGGGGAGAGGAAAAACTGTTTTTT.